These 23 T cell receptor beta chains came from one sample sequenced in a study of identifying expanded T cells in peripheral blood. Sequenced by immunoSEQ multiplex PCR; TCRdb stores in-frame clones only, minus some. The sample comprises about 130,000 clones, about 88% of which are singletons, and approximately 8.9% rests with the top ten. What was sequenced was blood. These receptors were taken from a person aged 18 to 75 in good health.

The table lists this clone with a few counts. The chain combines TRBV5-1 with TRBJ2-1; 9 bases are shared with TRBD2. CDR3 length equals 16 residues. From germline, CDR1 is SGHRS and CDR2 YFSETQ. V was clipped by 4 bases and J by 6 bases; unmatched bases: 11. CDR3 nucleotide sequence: TGCGCCAGCAGCAGAACCGGGACTAGCTTAGTCAATGAGCAGTTCTTC. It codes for CASSRTGTSLVNEQFF.

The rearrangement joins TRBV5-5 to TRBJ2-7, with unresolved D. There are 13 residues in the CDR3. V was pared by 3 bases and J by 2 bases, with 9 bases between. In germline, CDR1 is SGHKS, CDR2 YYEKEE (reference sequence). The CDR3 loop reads CASSSSSTYEQYF. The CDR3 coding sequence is TGTGCCAGCAGCTCCAGTTCTACCTACGAGCAGTACTTC.

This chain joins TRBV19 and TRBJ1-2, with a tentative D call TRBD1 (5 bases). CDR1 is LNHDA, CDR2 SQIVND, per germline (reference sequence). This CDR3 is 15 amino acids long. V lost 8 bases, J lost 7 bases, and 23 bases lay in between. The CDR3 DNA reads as TGTGCCAGTCTCGATCAGCAAACAGGATCCCGTGGCTACACCTTC. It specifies CASLDQQTGSRGYTF.

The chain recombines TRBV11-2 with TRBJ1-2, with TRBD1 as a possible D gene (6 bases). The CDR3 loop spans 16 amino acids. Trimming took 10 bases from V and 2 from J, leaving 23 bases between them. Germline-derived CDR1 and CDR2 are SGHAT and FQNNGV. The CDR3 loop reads CATLAGNRASNYGYTF. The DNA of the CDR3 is TGTGCCACCTTGGCCGGAAACAGGGCCTCCAACTATGGCTACACCTTC.

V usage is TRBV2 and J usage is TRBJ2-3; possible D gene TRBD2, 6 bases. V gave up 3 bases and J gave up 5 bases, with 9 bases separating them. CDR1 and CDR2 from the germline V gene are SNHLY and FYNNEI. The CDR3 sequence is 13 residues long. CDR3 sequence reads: CASSDLGGDTQYF. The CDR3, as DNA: TGTGCCAGCAGTGACCTGGGGGGAGATACGCAGTATTTT. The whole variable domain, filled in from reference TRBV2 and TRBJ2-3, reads EPEVTQTPSHQVTQMGQEVILRCVPISNHLYFYWYRQILGQKVEFLVSFYNNEISEKSEIFDDQFSVERPDGSNFTLKIRSTKLEDSAMYFCASSDLGGDTQYFGPGTRLTVL.

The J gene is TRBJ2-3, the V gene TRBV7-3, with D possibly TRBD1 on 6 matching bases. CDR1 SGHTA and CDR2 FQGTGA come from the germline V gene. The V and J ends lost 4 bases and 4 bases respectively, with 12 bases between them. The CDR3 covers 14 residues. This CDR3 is CASSSSRGSDTQYF. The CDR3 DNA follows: TGTGCCAGCAGCTCAAGTAGGGGGTCAGATACGCAGTATTTT.

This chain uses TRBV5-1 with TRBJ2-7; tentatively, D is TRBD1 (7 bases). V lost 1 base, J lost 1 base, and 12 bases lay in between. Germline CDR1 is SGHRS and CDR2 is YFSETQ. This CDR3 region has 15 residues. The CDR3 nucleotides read TGCGCCAGCAGCTTGTTACCAGGGGGGTCCTACGAGCAGTACTTC. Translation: CASSLLPGGSYEQYF.

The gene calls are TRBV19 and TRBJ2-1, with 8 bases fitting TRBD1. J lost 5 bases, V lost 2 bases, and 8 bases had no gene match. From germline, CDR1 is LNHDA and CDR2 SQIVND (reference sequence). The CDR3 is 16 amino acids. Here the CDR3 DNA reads TGTGCCAGTAGTATACCTCGCTCGACAGGGGACAATGAGCAGTTCTTC. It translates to CASSIPRSTGDNEQFF.

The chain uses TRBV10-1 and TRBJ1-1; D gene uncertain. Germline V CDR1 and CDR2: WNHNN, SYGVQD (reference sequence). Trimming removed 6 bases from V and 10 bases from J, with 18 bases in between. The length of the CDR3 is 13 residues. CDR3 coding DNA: TGCGCCAGCAGAGACGACCTGGGTGCGTCAGCTTTCTTT. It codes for CASRDDLGASAFF.

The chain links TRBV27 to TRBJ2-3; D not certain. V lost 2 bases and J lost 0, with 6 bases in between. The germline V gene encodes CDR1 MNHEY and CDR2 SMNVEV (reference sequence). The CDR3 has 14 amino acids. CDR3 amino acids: CASSLAESTDTQYF. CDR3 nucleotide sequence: TGTGCCAGCAGTTTAGCGGAAAGCACAGATACGCAGTATTTT.

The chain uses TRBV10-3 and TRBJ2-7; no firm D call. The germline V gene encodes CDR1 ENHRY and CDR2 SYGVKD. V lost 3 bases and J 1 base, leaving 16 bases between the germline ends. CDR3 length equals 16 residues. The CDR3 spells CAISDGSTSGSYEQYF. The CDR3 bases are TGTGCCATCAGTGACGGCTCGACCAGTGGGTCCTACGAGCAGTACTTC.

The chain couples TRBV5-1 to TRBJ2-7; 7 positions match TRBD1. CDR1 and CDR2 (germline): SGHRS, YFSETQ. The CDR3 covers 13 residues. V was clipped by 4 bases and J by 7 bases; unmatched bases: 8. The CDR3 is CASSQDRVLEQYF. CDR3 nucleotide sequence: TGCGCCAGCAGCCAAGACAGGGTTTTAGAGCAGTACTTC. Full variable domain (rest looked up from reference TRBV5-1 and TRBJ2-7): KAGVTQTPRYLIKTRGQQVTLSCSPISGHRSVSWYQQTPGQGLQFLFEYFSETQRNKGNFPGRFSGRQFSNSRSEMNVSTLELGDSALYLCASSQDRVLEQYFGPGTRLTVT.

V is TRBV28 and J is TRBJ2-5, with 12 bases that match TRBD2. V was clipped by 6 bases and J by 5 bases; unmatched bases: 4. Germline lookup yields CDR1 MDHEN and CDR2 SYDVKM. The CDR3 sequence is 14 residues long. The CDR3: CASRLAGGGETQYF. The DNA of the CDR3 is TGTGCCAGCAGGCTAGCGGGAGGGGGGGAGACCCAGTACTTC.

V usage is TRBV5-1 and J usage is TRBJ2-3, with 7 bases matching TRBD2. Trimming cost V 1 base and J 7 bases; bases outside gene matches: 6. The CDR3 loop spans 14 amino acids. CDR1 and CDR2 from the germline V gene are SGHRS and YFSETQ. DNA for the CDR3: TGCGCCAGCAGCTTGACAGCGGGGATGAATACGCAGTATTTT. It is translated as CASSLTAGMNTQYF.

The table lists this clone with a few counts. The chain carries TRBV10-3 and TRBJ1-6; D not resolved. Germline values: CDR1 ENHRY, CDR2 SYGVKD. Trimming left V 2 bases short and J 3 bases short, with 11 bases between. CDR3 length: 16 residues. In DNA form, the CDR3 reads TGTGCCATCAGTGAGGGGTTCAGGTTCTATAATTCACCCCTCCACTTT. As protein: CAISEGFRFYNSPLHF.

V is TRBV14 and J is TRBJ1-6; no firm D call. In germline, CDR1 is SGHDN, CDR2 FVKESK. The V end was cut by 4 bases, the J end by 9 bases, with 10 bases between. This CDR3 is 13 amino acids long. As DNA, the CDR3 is TGTGCCAGCAGCCGAAGCCGGTCTTCACCCCTCCACTTT. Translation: CASSRSRSSPLHF.

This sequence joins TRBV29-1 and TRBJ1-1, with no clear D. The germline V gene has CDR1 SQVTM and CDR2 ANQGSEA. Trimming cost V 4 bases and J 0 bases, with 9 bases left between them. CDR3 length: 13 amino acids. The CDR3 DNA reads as TGCAGCGTTGGAAGGACGGTGAACACTGAAGCTTTCTTT. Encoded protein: CSVGRTVNTEAFF.

The CDR3 protein is CASSLSLQGNDYGYTF. The CDR3 DNA reads TGCGCCAGCAGCTTGAGTCTACAGGGGAATGACTATGGCTACACCTTC. The genes are TRBV5-1 and TRBJ1-2; 7 positions match TRBD1. There are 16 residues in the CDR3. Losses at the gene ends were 1 base for V and 3 bases for J; bases not matched to a gene: 9. CDR1 is SGHRS, CDR2 YFSETQ, per germline.

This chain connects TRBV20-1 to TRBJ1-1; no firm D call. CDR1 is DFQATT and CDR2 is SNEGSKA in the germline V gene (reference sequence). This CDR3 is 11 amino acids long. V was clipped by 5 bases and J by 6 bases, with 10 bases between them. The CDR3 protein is CSAGRAAEAFF. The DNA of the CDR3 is TGCAGTGCTGGAAGGGCCGCTGAAGCTTTCTTT.

The chain's CDR3 is CASTWLPGQPQHF. The CDR3 DNA follows: TGTGCCAGTACTTGGCTCCCGGGACAGCCCCAGCATTTT. The chain couples TRBV7-8 to TRBJ1-5; D ambiguous. V lost 9 bases, J lost 7 bases, and 16 bases lay in between. Germline V lookup: CDR1 SGHVS, CDR2 FQNEAQ. There are 13 residues in the CDR3.

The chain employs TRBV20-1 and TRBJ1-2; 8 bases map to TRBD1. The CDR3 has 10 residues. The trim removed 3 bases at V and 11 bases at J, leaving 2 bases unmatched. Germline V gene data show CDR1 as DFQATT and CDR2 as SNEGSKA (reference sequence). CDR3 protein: CSASRGQYTF. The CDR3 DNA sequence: TGCAGTGCTAGCAGGGGGCAATACACCTTC.

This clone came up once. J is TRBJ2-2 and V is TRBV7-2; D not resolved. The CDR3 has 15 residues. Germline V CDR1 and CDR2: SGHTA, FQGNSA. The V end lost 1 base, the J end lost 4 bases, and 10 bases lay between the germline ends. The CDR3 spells CASSLGVALTGELFF. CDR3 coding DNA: TGTGCCAGCAGCTTAGGTGTGGCACTCACCGGGGAGCTGTTTTTT.

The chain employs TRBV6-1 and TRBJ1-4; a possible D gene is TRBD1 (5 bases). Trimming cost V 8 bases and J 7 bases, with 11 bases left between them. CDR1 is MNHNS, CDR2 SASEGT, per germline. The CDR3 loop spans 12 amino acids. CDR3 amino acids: CASGTEGEKLFF. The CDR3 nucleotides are TGTGCCAGCGGGACGGAAGGTGAAAAACTGTTTTTT.